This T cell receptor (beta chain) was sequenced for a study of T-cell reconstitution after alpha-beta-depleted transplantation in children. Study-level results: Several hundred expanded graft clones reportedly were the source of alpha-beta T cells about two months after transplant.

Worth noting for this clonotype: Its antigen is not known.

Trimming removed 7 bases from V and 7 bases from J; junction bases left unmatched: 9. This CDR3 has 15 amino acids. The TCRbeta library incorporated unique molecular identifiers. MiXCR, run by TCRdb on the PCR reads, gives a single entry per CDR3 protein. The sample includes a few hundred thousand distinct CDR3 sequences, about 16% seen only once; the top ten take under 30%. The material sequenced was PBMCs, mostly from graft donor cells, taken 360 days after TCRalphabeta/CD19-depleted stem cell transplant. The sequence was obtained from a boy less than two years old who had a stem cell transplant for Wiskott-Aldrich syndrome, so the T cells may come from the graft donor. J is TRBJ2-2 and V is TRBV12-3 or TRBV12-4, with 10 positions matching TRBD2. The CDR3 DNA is TGTGCCAGCACGGGACTAGCGAACTTAATCGGGGAGCTGTTTTTT. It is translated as CASTGLANLIGELFF.